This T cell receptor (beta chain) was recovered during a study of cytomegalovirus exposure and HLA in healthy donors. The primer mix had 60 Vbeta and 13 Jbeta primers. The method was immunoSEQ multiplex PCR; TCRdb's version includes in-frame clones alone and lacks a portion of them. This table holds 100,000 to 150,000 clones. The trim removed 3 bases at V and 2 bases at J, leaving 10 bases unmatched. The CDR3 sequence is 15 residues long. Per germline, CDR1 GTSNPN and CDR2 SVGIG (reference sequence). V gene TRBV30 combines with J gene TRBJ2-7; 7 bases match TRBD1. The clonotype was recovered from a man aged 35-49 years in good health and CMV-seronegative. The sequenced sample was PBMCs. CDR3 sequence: CAWRSPRGLAYEQYF. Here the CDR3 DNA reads TGTGCCTGGAGGAGTCCAAGGGGGCTGGCCTACGAGCAGTACTTC.